The T cell receptor beta chain described here comes from a study of T-cell reconstitution after alpha-beta-depleted transplantation in children. In this sample, this clonotype turned up a few times. This CDR3 has 15 amino acids. Germline CDR1 SGHTA, CDR2 FQGNSA. V lost 3 bases and J lost 5, with 16 bases in between. This sample's TCRbeta library carried unique molecular identifier barcodes. TCRdb re-analysed the PCR reads in MiXCR, keeping a single row per CDR3 protein. The table lists 260,000 or so distinct CDR3 sequences, 9.5% to 15% of them singletons, with about 2.6% in the top ten. The TCR sequence derives from a human donor who donated a stem cell graft to a child with acute lymphoblastic leukemia. The source was PBMCs from the stem cell graft donor, collected from the stem cell graft. V is TRBV7-2 and J is TRBJ2-5; tentatively, D is TRBD1 or TRBD2 (5 bases each). CDR3 protein: CASSFGGSMEETQYF. The DNA of the CDR3 is TGTGCCAGCAGCTTTGGGGGATCAATGGAGGAGACCCAGTACTTC.